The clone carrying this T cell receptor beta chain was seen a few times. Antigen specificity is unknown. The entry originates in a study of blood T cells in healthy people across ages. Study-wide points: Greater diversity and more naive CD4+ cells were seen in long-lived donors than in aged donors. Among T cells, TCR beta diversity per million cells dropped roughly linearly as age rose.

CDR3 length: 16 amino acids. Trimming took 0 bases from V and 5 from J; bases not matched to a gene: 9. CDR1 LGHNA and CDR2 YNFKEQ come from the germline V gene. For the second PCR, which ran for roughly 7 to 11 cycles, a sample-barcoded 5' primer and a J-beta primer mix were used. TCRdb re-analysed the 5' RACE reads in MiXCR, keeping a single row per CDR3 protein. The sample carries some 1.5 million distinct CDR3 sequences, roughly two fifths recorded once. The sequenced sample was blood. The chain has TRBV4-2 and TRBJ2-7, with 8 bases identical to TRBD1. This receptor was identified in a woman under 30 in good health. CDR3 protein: CASSQEGGQVANEQYF. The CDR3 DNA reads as TGTGCCAGCAGCCAAGAAGGGGGACAGGTTGCAAACGAGCAGTACTTC.